The clone carrying this T cell receptor beta chain has only a few counts. Antigen specificity is unknown. This sample is drawn from a study of identical twins. Template switching, a step in the protocol, added a universal primer site, and cDNA carried unique molecular identifiers. From the 5' RACE reads, TCRdb called clonotypes with MiXCR, one entry per CDR3 protein. The repertoire consists of roughly 470,000 distinct CDR3 sequences, with approximately 15% occurring once and the leading ten covering approximately 1%. Whole-study results and caveats: Reduced insertions were recorded for abundant cord blood beta clonotypes, with no such pattern in memory repertoires. Invariant cells of the MAIT and iNKT types might have partly distorted the zero-insertion analyses.

This same sample was also part of a study on yellow fever vaccine responses in identical twins.

The sequenced sample consisted of CD4+ T cells sorted from blood. The clonotype was recovered from a woman under 30 in good health.

The CDR3 spells CASSSLAGGTGETQYF. The CDR3 nucleotides are TGCGCCAGCAGCTCTTTAGCGGGAGGGACGGGTGAGACCCAGTACTTC. The chain combines TRBV5-1 with TRBJ2-5; 11 nucleotides line up with TRBD2. V was pared by 3 bases and J by 5 bases, with 9 bases of the junction left unmatched. Germline-derived CDR1 and CDR2 are SGHRS and YFSETQ. The CDR3 loop spans 16 amino acids.